These 10 T cell receptor beta chains were sequenced from one sample in a study of identical twins. One entry per CDR3 protein results from TCRdb running MiXCR on the 5' RACE reads. The sample gives hundreds of thousands of distinct CDR3 sequences, 6% to 8% of which show up once; 5% to 6% is in the top ten. The same sample was also used in a study of yellow fever vaccine responses in identical twins.

Sequencing was done on a sample of CD8+ T cells sorted from blood. The receptors come from a woman younger than 35 in good health.

This clonotype has just a few counts. This chain joins TRBV4-1 and TRBJ2-3, with a possible D match to TRBD2 (6 bases). Germline V gene sequence: CDR1 MGHRA, CDR2 YSYEKL. Trimming took off 0 bases at V and 2 bases at J, with 27 bases between the two ends. CDR3 length: 21 residues. The CDR3 region is CASSQDGGNPGLLHDTDTQYF. In DNA form, the CDR3 reads TGCGCCAGCAGCCAAGATGGGGGGAATCCGGGACTCCTACATGACACAGATACGCAGTATTTT.

This clonotype was recorded a few times. The genes are TRBV28 and TRBJ2-6; tentatively, D is TRBD2 (5 bases). CDR3 size: 18 residues. Germline values: CDR1 MDHEN, CDR2 SYDVKM. Deletions cut 6 bases from V and 0 bases from J, with 18 bases between. The chain's CDR3 is CASSARGWEISGANVLTF. The CDR3 region has the DNA TGTGCCAGCAGCGCCCGTGGTTGGGAGATCTCTGGGGCCAACGTCCTGACTTTC.

This clonotype was detected many times. This chain connects TRBV27 to TRBJ2-1; D possibly corresponds to TRBD2 (6 bases). This CDR3 contains 16 residues. Trimming took 4 bases from V and 3 from J, leaving 16 bases between them. The germline V gene has CDR1 MNHEY and CDR2 SMNVEV (reference sequence). DNA for the CDR3: TGTGCCAGCAGTTCTTTAGGTGCGGGAAACTACAATGAGCAGTTCTTC. This encodes CASSSLGAGNYNEQFF.

The rearrangement joins TRBV6-5 to TRBJ2-1, with no clear D. The CDR3 is made up of 11 amino acids. V was cut by 0 bases and J by 15 bases, with 9 bases left in between. Germline V gives CDR1 MNHEY, CDR2 SVGAGI. The CDR3 DNA sequence: TGTGCCAGCAGTTACTCAGGTTCTTCGTTCTTC. Protein: CASSYSGSSFF.

At least ten counts were recorded for this clonotype. V usage is TRBV12-3 or TRBV12-4 and J usage is TRBJ2-5; no reliable D call. The length of the CDR3 is 11 residues. V lost 5 bases and J lost 4, with 5 bases in between. The CDR3, as DNA: TGTGCCAGCAGTGGACGAGAGACCCAGTACTTC. It is translated as CASSGRETQYF.

This clonotype was counted many times. V gene TRBV15 combines with J gene TRBJ2-1, with 8 bases fitting TRBD2. Unmatched junction bases numbered 9, after V lost 5 bases and J lost 6 bases. There are 15 residues in the CDR3. Germline V gene lookup returns CDR1 LNHNV and CDR2 YYDKDF (reference sequence). This CDR3 reads CATSQTGGRGNEQFF. In DNA form, the CDR3 reads TGTGCCACCAGCCAAACGGGAGGGAGGGGCAATGAGCAGTTCTTC. The complete variable domain, with remaining parts taken from reference TRBV15 and TRBJ2-1, reads DAMVIQNPRYQVTQFGKPVTLSCSQTLNHNVMYWYQQKSSQAPKLLFHYYDKDFNNEADTPDNFQSRRPNTSFCFLDIRSPGLGDTAMYLCATSQTGGRGNEQFFGPGTRLTVL.

This clonotype was observed a few times. The chain is built from TRBV20-1 and TRBJ2-2; 8 nucleotides line up with TRBD2. The V segment lost 5 bases and the J segment 0 bases; nucleotides outside the gene matches: 8. The germline CDR1 and CDR2 sequences are DFQATT and SNEGSKA (reference sequence). The CDR3 has 16 amino acids. The CDR3: CSAHKLAEANTGELFF. CDR3 coding DNA: TGCAGTGCTCACAAACTAGCGGAGGCGAACACCGGGGAGCTGTTTTTT.

The sample holds a few counts of this clonotype. The chain recombines TRBV7-7 with TRBJ2-7; TRBD2 aligns across 15 bases. The CDR3 is 18 residues long. With 2 bases clipped from V and 4 bases from J, the junction kept 9 bases outside the gene matches. CDR1 is SSHAT and CDR2 is FNYEAQ in the germline V gene (reference sequence). CDR3 bases: TGTGCCAGCAGCTTAACCACCGGGACTAGCGGGGGGCAGTACGAGCAGTACGTC. Translated, it gives CASSLTTGTSGGQYEQYV.

This clonotype was seen ten or more times. This rearrangement joins TRBV28 to TRBJ1-5; 8 positions match TRBD1. Per the germline V gene, CDR1 is MDHEN and CDR2 is SYDVKM. V trimming: 6 bases; J trimming: 9 bases; junction bases outside the gene matches: 16. The CDR3 consists of 16 residues. In DNA form, the CDR3 reads TGTGCCAGCAGCCAAGGCCCCGGACAGGGTAGGATGCCCCAGCATTTT. Encoded protein: CASSQGPGQGRMPQHF.

This clonotype was picked up many times. This chain connects TRBV5-1 to TRBJ2-3; 11 bases line up with TRBD2. This CDR3 region has 16 residues. Per germline, CDR1 SGHRS and CDR2 YFSETQ. V shed 2 bases and J 6 bases; nucleotides not matched to a gene: 8. The CDR3 nucleotides are TGCGCCAGCAGCTTCTCTGGGACTAGCGGAGATGATACGCAGTATTTT. This encodes CASSFSGTSGDDTQYF.